This is a list of T cell receptor beta chains from one sample in a study of shared clonotypes between healthy human individuals. Generated by immunoSEQ multiplex PCR, the TCRdb table keeps only in-frame clones and is missing some. The sample comprises about 600,000 clones, 98% of which are singletons, and roughly 0.29% rests with the top ten. The sample was naive CD8+ T cells sorted from blood. These receptors originate from a man between 25 and 39 years old in good health. Each CDR3 is given with its conserved first and last residue. The order of the fields is D gene, J gene, V gene, clone size, CDR3 protein, CDR3 DNA. The D gene is left open where the match is weak. Clone size is not always given. Where it is, it says once, few, many or a class for expanded clones.

>.|TRBJ1-4|TRBV5-4|.
CASSLESGNNEKLFF
TGTGCCAGCAGCTTGGAATCGGGTAATAATGAAAAACTGTTTTTT
>TRBD1|TRBJ2-5|TRBV7-6|.
CASSLTRGTGHSQETQYF
TGTGCCAGCAGCTTGACGAGGGGGACAGGGCATAGTCAAGAGACCCAGTACTTC
>TRBD2|TRBJ2-5|TRBV9|.
CASSRFGRETETQYF
TGTGCCAGCAGCCGATTTGGGAGGGAGACGGAGACCCAGTACTTC
>TRBD2|TRBJ2-7|TRBV2|.
CASVVGLNSYEQYF
TGTGCCAGCGTGGTGGGACTAAACTCCTACGAGCAGTACTTC
>.|TRBJ2-7|TRBV10-3|.
CAISDPQPRPGEPYEQYF
TGTGCCATCAGTGACCCCCAACCCCGTCCAGGGGAACCCTACGAGCAGTACTTC
>TRBD2|TRBJ2-1|TRBV7-9|.
CASSPRLAGSIGEQFF
TGTGCCAGCAGCCCAAGACTAGCGGGATCCATCGGAGAGCAGTTCTTC
>TRBD2|TRBJ2-2|TRBV27|.
CASRLAGGPIGELFF
TGTGCCAGCCGCCTAGCGGGAGGGCCCATCGGGGAGCTGTTTTTT
>.|TRBJ2-2|TRBV29-1|.
CSVVREGTGELFF
TGCAGCGTTGTGAGGGAAGGGACCGGGGAGCTGTTTTTT
>.|TRBJ2-1|TRBV29-1|.
CSVEPGMGNEQFF
TGCAGCGTTGAACCGGGCATGGGCAATGAGCAGTTCTTC
>TRBD1|TRBJ2-1|TRBV27|.
CASRGTGSYNEQFF
TGTGCCAGCAGGGGGACAGGGTCCTACAATGAGCAGTTCTTC
>.|TRBJ1-5|TRBV7-9|.
CASSLRSGAQHF
TGTGCCAGCAGCTTAAGATCGGGAGCCCAGCATTTT
>TRBD1|TRBJ1-1|TRBV5-4|once
CASSSGQKLNTEAFF
TGTGCCAGCAGCTCGGGACAGAAATTAAACACTGAAGCTTTCTTT
>TRBD2|TRBJ2-7|TRBV11-3|.
CASSLVISGSDEQYF
TGTGCCAGCAGCTTAGTGATCAGCGGGAGCGACGAGCAGTACTTC
>.|TRBJ2-7|TRBV7-2|.
CASSLFWTYEQYF
TGTGCCAGCAGCTTATTCTGGACCTACGAGCAGTACTTC
>TRBD1|TRBJ2-7|TRBV11-2|.
CASSLRTGLLYEQYF
TGTGCCAGCAGCTTACGGACAGGGCTTCTTTACGAGCAGTACTTC
>.|TRBJ2-5|TRBV2|.
CASGEWRGQETQYF
TGTGCCAGCGGGGAGTGGAGAGGCCAAGAGACCCAGTACTTC
>.|TRBJ2-5|TRBV7-9|.
CASSLILGTKETQYF
TGTGCCAGCAGCTTAATCTTAGGGACCAAAGAGACCCAGTACTTC
>TRBD1|TRBJ2-7|TRBV5-6|once
CASSSDRGVPYEQYF
TGTGCCAGCAGCTCCGACAGGGGGGTTCCCTACGAGCAGTACTTC
>TRBD2|TRBJ2-1|TRBV4-1|.
CASSLLAGAGNEQFF
TGCGCCAGCAGCCTTCTAGCGGGAGCTGGCAATGAGCAGTTCTTC
>TRBD2|TRBJ2-2|TRBV29-1|.
CSVSLAGLNTGELFF
TGCAGCGTTTCCCTAGCGGGACTGAACACCGGGGAGCTGTTTTTT
>.|TRBJ2-7|TRBV7-8|many
CASSVGGYEQYF
TGTGCCAGCAGCGTGGGAGGATACGAGCAGTACTTC
>TRBD1|TRBJ2-5|TRBV7-3|.
CASSLSPGGLETQYF
TGTGCCAGCAGCTTATCCCCAGGGGGCTTAGAGACCCAGTACTTC
>TRBD1|TRBJ2-7|TRBV7-9|.
CASRPGQGIDEQYF
TGTGCCAGCAGGCCGGGACAGGGAATAGACGAGCAGTACTTC
>.|TRBJ2-7|TRBV5-4|.
CASSPNDRSSYEQYF
TGTGCCAGCAGCCCAAATGACAGGAGCTCCTACGAGCAGTACTTC
>.|TRBJ2-7|TRBV29-1|.
CSVEGEPPYEQYF
TGCAGCGTTGAGGGGGAACCCCCCTACGAGCAGTACTTC
>TRBD1|TRBJ2-7|TRBV7-9|.
CASSRGQGVKYEQYF
TGTGCCAGCAGCCGCGGACAGGGGGTTAAGTACGAGCAGTACTTC
>.|TRBJ2-7|TRBV15|.
CATSRDSAGPAYEQYF
TGTGCCACCAGCAGAGATAGCGCGGGACCCGCCTACGAGCAGTACTTC
>.|TRBJ2-7|TRBV18|once
CASSSTSLSSYEQYF
TGTGCCAGCTCATCCACTAGTCTAAGCTCCTACGAGCAGTACTTC
>TRBD2|TRBJ2-3|TRBV28|.
CASSLTSGSLDTQYF
TGTGCCAGCAGTCTGACTAGCGGGAGCTTAGATACGCAGTATTTT
>.|TRBJ2-1|TRBV7-9|.
CASSGPRGIDDNEQFF
TGTGCCAGCAGCGGCCCACGCGGGATAGACGACAATGAGCAGTTCTTC
>.|TRBJ2-3|TRBV27|.
CASSLIGDTQYF
TGTGCCAGCAGTTTAATCGGTGATACGCAGTATTTT
>.|TRBJ1-4|TRBV6-6|.
CASSYHIGGVEKLFF
TGTGCCAGCAGTTACCACATAGGGGGAGTGGAAAAACTGTTTTTT
>.|TRBJ2-1|TRBV7-9|.
CASSSTLVLKSSYNEQFF
TGTGCCAGCAGCTCAACATTGGTACTCAAGAGCTCCTACAATGAGCAGTTCTTC
>.|TRBJ1-4|TRBV7-9|.
CASSLNPINEKLFF
TGTGCCAGCAGCTTAAACCCTATTAATGAAAAACTGTTTTTT
>.|TRBJ2-7|TRBV7-9|.
CASSRLETPYEQYF
TGTGCCAGCAGCCGTCTAGAAACCCCTTACGAGCAGTACTTC
>TRBD1|TRBJ1-5|TRBV7-9|.
CASSLGQGIQPQHF
TGTGCCAGCAGTCTTGGACAGGGGATTCAGCCCCAGCATTTT
>.|TRBJ2-7|TRBV9|once
CASSLAETYEQYF
TGTGCCAGCTCCTTAGCGGAAACCTACGAGCAGTACTTC
>.|TRBJ2-7|TRBV5-1|.
CASSLKTGISYEQYF
TGCGCCAGCAGCCTGAAGACAGGAATCTCCTACGAGCAGTACTTC
>.|TRBJ2-5|TRBV7-8|.
CASSLFVLGGGRQETQYF
TGTGCCAGCAGCTTATTTGTCCTCGGTGGTGGACGGCAAGAGACCCAGTACTTC
>.|TRBJ2-1|TRBV7-9|.
CAGKGGEHNEQFF
TGTGCCGGGAAAGGGGGGGAACACAATGAGCAGTTCTTC
>TRBD1|TRBJ2-2|TRBV6-5|.
CASSGQGTGELFF
TGTGCCAGCAGCGGACAGGGGACCGGGGAGCTGTTTTTT
>TRBD2|TRBJ2-7|TRBV2|.
CASSEASSGSYEQYF
TGTGCCAGCAGTGAAGCTAGTAGCGGGAGCTACGAGCAGTACTTC
>.|TRBJ1-1|TRBV2|.
CASRGTPGRTEAFF
TGTGCCAGCAGAGGGACACCGGGCAGGACTGAAGCTTTCTTT
>.|TRBJ2-7|TRBV29-1|.
CSVLSYEQYF
TGCAGCGTGTTGTCCTACGAGCAGTACTTC
>.|TRBJ2-1|TRBV7-9|.
CASSFGRDGYNEQFF
TGTGCCAGCAGCTTCGGCAGGGACGGGTACAATGAGCAGTTCTTC
>.|TRBJ2-1|TRBV11-2|.
CASSYSGGRGLEQFF
TGTGCCAGCAGCTACAGTGGGGGTCGCGGCCTGGAGCAGTTCTTC
>.|TRBJ2-3|TRBV2|.
CASSEAIAARTDTQYF
TGTGCCAGCAGTGAAGCGATCGCGGCCCGCACAGATACGCAGTATTTT
>.|TRBJ2-2|TRBV29-1|.
CSVVFGTNTGELFF
TGCAGCGTTGTATTTGGGACCAACACCGGGGAGCTGTTTTTT
>.|TRBJ1-1|TRBV6-5|.
CASSGQWLNTEAFF
TGTGCCAGCAGTGGACAGTGGCTGAACACTGAAGCTTTCTTT
>.|TRBJ1-1|TRBV4-1|.
CASSQDSYTEAFF
TGCGCCAGCAGCCAAGATTCGTACACTGAAGCTTTCTTT
>.|TRBJ1-2|TRBV11-2|.
CASSLLNYGYTF
TGTGCCAGCAGCTTATTAAACTATGGCTACACCTTC
>.|TRBJ2-5|TRBV9|.
CASSVAGAGTQYF
TGTGCCAGCAGCGTAGCTGGGGCAGGGACCCAGTACTTC
>TRBD2|TRBJ2-7|TRBV11-2|.
CASSRGTSGSYEQYF
TGTGCCAGCAGCAGAGGGACTAGCGGCTCCTACGAGCAGTACTTC
>.|TRBJ2-1|TRBV6-5|.
CASGTEKWDEQFF
TGTGCCAGTGGGACGGAGAAATGGGATGAGCAGTTCTTC
>.|TRBJ2-2|TRBV13|.
CASSLARGAGELFF
TGTGCCAGCAGCTTAGCCCGAGGTGCCGGGGAGCTGTTTTTT
>.|TRBJ2-6|TRBV28|.
CASSYYVAGANVLTF
TGTGCCAGCAGCTACTACGTCGCTGGGGCCAACGTCCTGACTTTC
>.|TRBJ2-7|TRBV7-2|.
CASSLVGWGSSYEQYF
TGTGCCAGCAGCTTAGTAGGTTGGGGGAGCTCCTACGAGCAGTACTTC
>.|TRBJ2-4|TRBV4-3|.
CASSTSTLAKNIQYF
TGCGCCAGCAGCACGTCGACCTTAGCCAAAAACATTCAGTACTTC
>.|TRBJ2-7|TRBV7-2|.
CASSLEPPSHEQYF
TGTGCCAGCAGCTTAGAACCCCCGTCCCACGAGCAGTACTTC
>.|TRBJ1-1|TRBV11-2|.
CASSLLANTEAFF
TGTGCCAGCAGCTTATTGGCTAACACTGAAGCTTTCTTT